One sample yielded the 10 T cell receptor beta chains listed below, sequenced in a study of T-cell reconstitution after alpha-beta-depleted transplantation in children. It was with unique molecular identifiers that the TCRbeta library was prepared. TCRdb recomputed calls from the PCR reads with MiXCR, one row per CDR3 protein. The table records about 250,000 distinct CDR3 sequences, under 30% of them present only once. The sample in question was PBMCs, mostly from graft donor cells, obtained 360 days after TCRalphabeta/CD19-depleted stem cell transplant. All receptors come from a female patient aged 2-10 years who had a stem cell transplant for congenital amegakaryocytic thrombocytopenia, so the T cells may come from the graft donor.

In nucleotides, the CDR3 is TGCAGTGTAACAGGGACAGGCAATCAGCCCCAGCATTTT. Translated: CSVTGTGNQPQHF. The J gene is TRBJ1-5, the V gene TRBV20-1; 7 bases match TRBD1. V shed 7 bases and J 2 bases; nucleotides not matched to a gene: 5. Germline V gene lookup returns CDR1 DFQATT and CDR2 SNEGSKA (reference sequence). The CDR3 length is 13 residues.

The sample holds a few counts of this clonotype. The CDR3 here is CASSLDGTESYEQYF. As DNA, the CDR3 is TGCGCCAGCAGCTTGGACGGGACCGAATCCTACGAGCAGTACTTC. The V and J genes are TRBV5-1 and TRBJ2-7, with D possibly called TRBD1 or TRBD2 (5 bases each). The CDR3 totals 15 residues. Germline V gene data show CDR1 as SGHRS and CDR2 as YFSETQ. Trimming cost V 0 bases and J 1 base, with 11 bases left between them.

The chain combines TRBV9 with TRBJ2-1, with D unclear. The CDR3 has 17 residues. CDR1 is SGDLS and CDR2 is YYNGEE in the germline V gene. With 3 bases removed from V and 1 base from J, the gap between germline ends came to 17 bases. CDR3 residues: CASSAFIGVGSYNEQFF. For the CDR3, the DNA is TGTGCCAGCAGCGCGTTTATAGGTGTGGGGTCCTACAATGAGCAGTTCTTC.

This clonotype was detected only a few times. This chain connects TRBV4-2 to TRBJ1-1; TRBD1 matches 7 bases. J gave up 0 bases and V 7 bases, and 8 bases lay outside the gene matches. There are 15 residues in the CDR3. The germline CDR1 and CDR2 sequences are LGHNA and YNFKEQ. Written as DNA, the CDR3 is TGTGCCAGCAACCTGGACAGGAGGGTGAACACTGAAGCTTTCTTT. It yields the protein CASNLDRRVNTEAFF.

Worth noting for this clonotype: A read error may explain this, as a much larger clone is one base away. The conserved final phenylalanine or tryptophan is absent from the CDR3, which likely points to a read error. The V gene is TRBV29-1, the J gene TRBJ1-1; D is uncertain. CDR1 SQVTM and CDR2 ANQGSEA come from the germline V gene. V lost 1 base, J lost 0 bases, and 0 bases lay in between. The CDR3 runs 11 residues. The CDR3 spells CSVEVNTEAFS. CDR3 DNA sequence: TGCAGCGTTGAAGTGAACACTGAAGCTTTCTCT.

The table lists this clonotype with a few counts. The chain combines TRBV12-3 or TRBV12-4 with TRBJ1-2; tentative D call: TRBD1 (5 bases). The CDR3 runs 18 residues. The V and J ends lost 3 bases and 0 bases respectively, with 20 bases between them. The CDR3: CASSLVTQGMKANYGYTF. The CDR3 DNA reads as TGTGCCAGCAGTTTGGTTACCCAGGGTATGAAAGCTAACTATGGCTACACCTTC.

A few counts support this clonotype. V gene TRBV27 combines with J gene TRBJ2-1; no definite D call. The length of the CDR3 is 16 residues. V was shortened by 5 bases and J by 2 bases, with 16 bases between the two germline ends. Germline values: CDR1 MNHEY, CDR2 SMNVEV (reference sequence). The CDR3 DNA reads as TGTGCCAGCAGTCAACATCAAGGCCCAACCTACAATGAGCAGTTCTTC. This translates into CASSQHQGPTYNEQFF.

The V call is TRBV7-8, the J call TRBJ2-3, with D perhaps TRBD2 (7 bases). This CDR3 comprises 16 residues. Trimming took 2 bases from V and 0 from J, leaving 12 bases between them. Germline CDR1 reads SGHVS; CDR2 reads FQNEAQ. The CDR3 sequence is CASSLFAGASTDTQYF. CDR3 DNA sequence: TGTGCCAGCAGCTTATTCGCGGGGGCAAGCACAGATACGCAGTATTTT. Based on the CDR3 plus reference TRBV7-8 and TRBJ2-3, the full variable domain is GAGVSQSPRYKVAKRGQDVALRCDPISGHVSLFWYQQALGQGPEFLTYFQNEAQLDKSGLPSDRFFAERPEGSVSTLKIQRTQQEDSAVYLCASSLFAGASTDTQYFGPGTRLTVL.

The rearrangement joins TRBV5-1 to TRBJ1-4, with 7 bases aligning to TRBD1. V was pared by 0 bases and J by 2 bases, with 1 base of the junction left unmatched. Germline values: CDR1 SGHRS, CDR2 YFSETQ. The CDR3 extends over 15 amino acids. In nucleotides, the CDR3 is TGCGCCAGCAGCTTGGCCAGGGGGACTAATGAAAAACTGTTTTTT. This codes for CASSLARGTNEKLFF. Based on the CDR3 plus reference TRBV5-1 and TRBJ1-4, the full variable domain is KAGVTQTPRYLIKTRGQQVTLSCSPISGHRSVSWYQQTPGQGLQFLFEYFSETQRNKGNFPGRFSGRQFSNSRSEMNVSTLELGDSALYLCASSLARGTNEKLFFGSGTQLSVL.

The rearrangement links TRBV12-3 or TRBV12-4 to TRBJ2-2; perhaps TRBD1 as D (6 bases). CDR3 length: 14 residues. The germline V and J ends were trimmed by 3 bases and 3 bases, with 8 bases remaining between them. The CDR3 DNA reads as TGTGCCAGCAGTTTCCAGGGGTACACCGGGGAGCTGTTTTTT. Its protein product is CASSFQGYTGELFF.